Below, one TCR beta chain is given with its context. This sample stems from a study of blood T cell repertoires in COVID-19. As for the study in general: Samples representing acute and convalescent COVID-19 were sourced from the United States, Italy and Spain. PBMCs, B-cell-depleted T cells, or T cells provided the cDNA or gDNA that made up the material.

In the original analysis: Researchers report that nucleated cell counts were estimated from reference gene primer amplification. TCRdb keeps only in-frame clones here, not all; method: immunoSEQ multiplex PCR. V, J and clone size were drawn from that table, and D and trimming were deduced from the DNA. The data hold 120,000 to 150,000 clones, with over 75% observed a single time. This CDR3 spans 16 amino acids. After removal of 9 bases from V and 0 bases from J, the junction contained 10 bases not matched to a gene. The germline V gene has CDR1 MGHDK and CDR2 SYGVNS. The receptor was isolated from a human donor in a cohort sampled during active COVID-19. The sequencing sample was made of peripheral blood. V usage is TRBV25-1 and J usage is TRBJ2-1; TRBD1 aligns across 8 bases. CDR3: CASSPTTGVSYNEQFF. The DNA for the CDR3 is TGTGCCAGTAGCCCCACGACAGGGGTCTCCTACAATGAGCAGTTCTTC.